This paragraph covers one T cell receptor beta chain sequence. Libraries were prepared by immunoSEQ multiplex PCR; TCRdb keeps only in-frame clonotypes and omits some of them. The sample lists some 370,000 clones, about 87% seen once, with 10% in the top ten. The source of the sample is a study of blood T cell repertoires in COVID-19. Turning to the study itself: Material from acute and convalescent COVID-19 was sourced from the United States, Italy and Spain.

J lost 5 bases, V lost 6 bases, and 12 bases had no gene match. Germline CDR1 reads MGHRA; CDR2 reads YSYEKL. This CDR3 has 15 amino acids. The sample consisted of peripheral blood. The sequence was collected from a woman in her twenties or thirties with COVID-19, enrolled during active disease. The V and J genes are TRBV4-1 and TRBJ2-7; 8 bases line up with TRBD2. CDR3 nucleotide sequence: TGCGCCAGCAGTGCTTTCCGGGAGGGCCCCAACGAGCAGTACTTC. Its protein product is CASSAFREGPNEQYF.